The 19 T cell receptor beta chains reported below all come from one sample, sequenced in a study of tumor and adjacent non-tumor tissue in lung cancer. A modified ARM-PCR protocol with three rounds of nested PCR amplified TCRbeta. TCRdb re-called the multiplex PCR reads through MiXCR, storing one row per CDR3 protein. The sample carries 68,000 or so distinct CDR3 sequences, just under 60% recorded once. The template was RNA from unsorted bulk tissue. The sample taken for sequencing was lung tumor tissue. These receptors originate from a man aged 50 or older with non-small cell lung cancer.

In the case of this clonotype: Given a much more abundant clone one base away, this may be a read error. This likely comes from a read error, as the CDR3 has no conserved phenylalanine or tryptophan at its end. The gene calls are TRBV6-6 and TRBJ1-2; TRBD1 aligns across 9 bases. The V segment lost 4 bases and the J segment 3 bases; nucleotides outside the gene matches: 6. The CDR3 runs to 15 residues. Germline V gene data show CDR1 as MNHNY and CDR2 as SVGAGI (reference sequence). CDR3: CASSSGQGRDYGYTI. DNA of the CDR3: TGTGCCAGCAGTTCGGGACAGGGTCGAGACTATGGCTACACCATC.

CDR3 DNA: TGTGCCTGGAGTGACCCGGAGGGCAAGAGGTACGAGCAGTACTTC. Encoded protein: CAWSDPEGKRYEQYF. This chain joins TRBV30 and TRBJ2-7; possibly TRBD2 for D (6 bases). The CDR3 spans 15 residues. Trimming left V 1 base short and J 4 bases short, with 17 bases between. Germline assignment: CDR1 GTSNPN and CDR2 SVGIG (reference sequence).

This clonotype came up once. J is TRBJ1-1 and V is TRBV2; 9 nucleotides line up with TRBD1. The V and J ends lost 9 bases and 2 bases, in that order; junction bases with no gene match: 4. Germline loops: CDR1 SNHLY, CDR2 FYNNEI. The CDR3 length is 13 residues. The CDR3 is CASHRGLNTEAFF. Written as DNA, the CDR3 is TGTGCCAGTCACAGGGGGCTCAACACTGAAGCTTTCTTT. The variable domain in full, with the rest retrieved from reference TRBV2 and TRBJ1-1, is EPEVTQTPSHQVTQMGQEVILRCVPISNHLYFYWYRQILGQKVEFLVSFYNNEISEKSEIFDDQFSVERPDGSNFTLKIRSTKLEDSAMYFCASHRGLNTEAFFGQGTRLTVV.

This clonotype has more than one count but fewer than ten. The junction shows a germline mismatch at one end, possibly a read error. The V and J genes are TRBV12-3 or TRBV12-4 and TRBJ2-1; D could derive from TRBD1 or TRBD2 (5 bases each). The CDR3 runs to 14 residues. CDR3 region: CASGFGGGYNEQFF. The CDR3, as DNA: TGTGCCAGCGGTTTTGGGGGTGGGTACAATGAGCAGTTCTTC.

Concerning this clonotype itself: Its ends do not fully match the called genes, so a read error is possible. The CDR3 here is CASNQDMVAFF. The CDR3 region has the DNA TGCGCAAGCAACCAAGACATGGTGGCTTTCTTT. The V gene is TRBV5-1, the J gene TRBJ1-1; the D is unclear. CDR3 length: 11 amino acids. Looked up from germline, CDR1 is SGHRS and CDR2 is YFSETQ.

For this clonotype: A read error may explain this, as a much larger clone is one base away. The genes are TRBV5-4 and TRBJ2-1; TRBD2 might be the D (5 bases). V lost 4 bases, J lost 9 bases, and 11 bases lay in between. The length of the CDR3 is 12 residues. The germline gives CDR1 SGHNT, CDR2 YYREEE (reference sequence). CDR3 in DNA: TGTGCCAGCAGCAGGTGGAGCGGTGAGCAGTTCTTC. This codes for CASSRWSGEQFF.

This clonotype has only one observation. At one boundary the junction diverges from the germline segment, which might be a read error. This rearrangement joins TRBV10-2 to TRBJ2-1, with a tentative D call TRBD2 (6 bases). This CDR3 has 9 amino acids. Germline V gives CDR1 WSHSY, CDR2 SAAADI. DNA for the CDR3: TGCACCAGCGGATGGGAGGAGTTCTTC. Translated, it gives CTSGWEEFF.

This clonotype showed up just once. CDR3 coding DNA: TGTGCCAGCAGGGACGGACCATACTACGAGCAGTACTTC. Protein product: CASRDGPYYEQYF. The chain uses TRBV6-5 and TRBJ2-7, with D hard to call. The V end was cut by 6 bases, the J end by 3 bases, with 12 bases between. This CDR3 has 13 residues. CDR1 is MNHEY and CDR2 is SVGAGI in the germline V gene.

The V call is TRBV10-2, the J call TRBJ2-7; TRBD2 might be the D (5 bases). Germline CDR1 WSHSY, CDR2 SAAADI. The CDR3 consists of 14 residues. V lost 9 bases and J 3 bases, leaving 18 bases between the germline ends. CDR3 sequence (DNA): TGCGCCAGGAGGCTGGACTCGAGCTTCTACGAGCAGTACTTC. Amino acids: CARRLDSSFYEQYF.

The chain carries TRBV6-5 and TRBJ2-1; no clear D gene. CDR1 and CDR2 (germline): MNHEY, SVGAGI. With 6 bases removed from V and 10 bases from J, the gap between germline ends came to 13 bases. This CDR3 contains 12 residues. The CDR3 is CASRTTGHEQFF. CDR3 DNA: TGTGCCAGCAGAACCACTGGGCACGAGCAGTTCTTC.

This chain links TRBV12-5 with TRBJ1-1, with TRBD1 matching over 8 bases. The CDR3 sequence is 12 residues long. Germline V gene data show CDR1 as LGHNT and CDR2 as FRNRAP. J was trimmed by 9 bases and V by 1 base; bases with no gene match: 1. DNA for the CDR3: TGTGCTAGTGGTTTGGGACAGGGGAAAGCTTTCTTT. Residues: CASGLGQGKAFF.

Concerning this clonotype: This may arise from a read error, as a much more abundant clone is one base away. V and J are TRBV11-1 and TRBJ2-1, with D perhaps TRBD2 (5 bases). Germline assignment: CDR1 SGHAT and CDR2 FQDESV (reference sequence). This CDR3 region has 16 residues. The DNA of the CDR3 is TGTGCCAGCAGCCCGAGCGGACTCCGATCCTACGATGAGCAGTTCTTC. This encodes CASSPSGLRSYDEQFF.

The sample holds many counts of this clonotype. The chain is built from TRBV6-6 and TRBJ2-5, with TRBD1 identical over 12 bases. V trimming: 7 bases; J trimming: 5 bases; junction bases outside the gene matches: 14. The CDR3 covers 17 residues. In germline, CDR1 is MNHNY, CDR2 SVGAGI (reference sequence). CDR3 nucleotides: TGTGCCAGCAATACTCGCCGGGACAGGGGGCGGGGGGAGACCCAGTACTTC. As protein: CASNTRRDRGRGETQYF.

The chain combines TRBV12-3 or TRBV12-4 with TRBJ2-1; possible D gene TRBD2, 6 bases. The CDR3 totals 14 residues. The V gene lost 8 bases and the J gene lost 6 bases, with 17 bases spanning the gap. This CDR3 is CASLLAGTCNEQFF. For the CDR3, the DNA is TGTGCCAGCTTACTAGCAGGTACTTGCAATGAGCAGTTCTTC.

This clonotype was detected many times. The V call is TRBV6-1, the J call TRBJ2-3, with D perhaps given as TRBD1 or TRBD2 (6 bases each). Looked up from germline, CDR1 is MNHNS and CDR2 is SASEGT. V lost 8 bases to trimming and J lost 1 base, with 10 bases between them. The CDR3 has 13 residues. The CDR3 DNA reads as TGTGCCAGCCTTAGGGGGGGCACAGATACGCAGTATTTT. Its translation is CASLRGGTDTQYF.

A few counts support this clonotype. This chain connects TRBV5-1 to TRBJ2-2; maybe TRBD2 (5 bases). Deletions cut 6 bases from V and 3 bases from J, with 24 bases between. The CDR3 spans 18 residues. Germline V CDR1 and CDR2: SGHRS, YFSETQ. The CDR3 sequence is CASTRWSSTRKDTGELFF. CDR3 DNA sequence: TGCGCCAGCACCCGGTGGTCTAGCACGAGGAAAGACACCGGGGAGCTGTTTTTT. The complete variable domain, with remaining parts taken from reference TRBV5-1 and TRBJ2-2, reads KAGVTQTPRYLIKTRGQQVTLSCSPISGHRSVSWYQQTPGQGLQFLFEYFSETQRNKGNFPGRFSGRQFSNSRSEMNVSTLELGDSALYLCASTRWSSTRKDTGELFFGEGSRLTVL.

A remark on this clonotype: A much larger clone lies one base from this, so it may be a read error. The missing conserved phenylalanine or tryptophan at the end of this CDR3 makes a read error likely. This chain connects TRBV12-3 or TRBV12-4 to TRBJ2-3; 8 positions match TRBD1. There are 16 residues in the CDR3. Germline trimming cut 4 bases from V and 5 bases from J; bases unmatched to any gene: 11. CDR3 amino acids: CASSSPDRVIGDTQYV. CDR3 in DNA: TGTGCCAGCAGTTCACCGGACAGGGTAATAGGAGATACGCAGTATGTT.

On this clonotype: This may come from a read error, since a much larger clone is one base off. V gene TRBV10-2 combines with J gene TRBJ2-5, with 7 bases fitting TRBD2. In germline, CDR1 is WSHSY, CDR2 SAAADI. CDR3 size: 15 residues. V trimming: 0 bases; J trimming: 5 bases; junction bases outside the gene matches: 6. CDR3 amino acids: CASSESALALETQYF. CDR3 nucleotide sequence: TGCGCCAGCAGTGAGTCGGCACTAGCGCTCGAGACCCAGTACTTC.

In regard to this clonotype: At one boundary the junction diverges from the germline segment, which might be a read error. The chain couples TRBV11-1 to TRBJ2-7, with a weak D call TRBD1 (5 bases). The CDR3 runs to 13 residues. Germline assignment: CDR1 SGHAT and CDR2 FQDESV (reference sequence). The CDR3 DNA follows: TGTGCCAGCAGCTTAAGGGGCACTTACGAGCAGTGCTTC. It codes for CASSLRGTYEQCF. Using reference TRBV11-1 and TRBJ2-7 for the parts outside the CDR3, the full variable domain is EAEVAQSPRYKITEKSQAVAFWCDPISGHATLYWYRQILGQGPELLVQFQDESVVDDSQLPKDRFSAERLKGVDSTLKIQPAELGDSAMYLCASSLRGTYEQCFGPGTRLTVT.